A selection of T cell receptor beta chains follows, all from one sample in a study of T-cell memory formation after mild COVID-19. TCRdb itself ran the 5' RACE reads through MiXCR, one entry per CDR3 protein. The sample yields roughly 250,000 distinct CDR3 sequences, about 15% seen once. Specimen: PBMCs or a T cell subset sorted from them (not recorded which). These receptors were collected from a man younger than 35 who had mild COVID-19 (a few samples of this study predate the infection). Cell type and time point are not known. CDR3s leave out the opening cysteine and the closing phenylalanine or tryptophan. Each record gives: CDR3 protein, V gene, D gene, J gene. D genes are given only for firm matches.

CDR3: ASALIAGGTNEQF
V: TRBV6-5
D: TRBD2
J: TRBJ2-1

CDR3: ASSISTENSPLH
V: TRBV19
D: -
J: TRBJ1-6

CDR3: ASSQMTGTLPRGNTEAF
V: TRBV4-3
D: -
J: TRBJ1-1

CDR3: ASSQERGLSYEQY
V: TRBV4-2
D: -
J: TRBJ2-7

CDR3: ASSLEDGRGPQH
V: TRBV7-6
D: -
J: TRBJ1-5

CDR3: ASSLRRGGLDTQY
V: TRBV7-7
D: TRBD2
J: TRBJ2-3

CDR3: SAGQGARETQY
V: TRBV20-1
D: TRBD1
J: TRBJ2-5

CDR3: ASSLAVYGYT
V: TRBV5-6
D: -
J: TRBJ1-2

CDR3: ASSLQGSGNTIY
V: TRBV12-3/TRBV12-4
D: -
J: TRBJ1-3

CDR3: ASSLVRTEQF
V: TRBV11-2
D: -
J: TRBJ2-1

CDR3: ASSLTSGMNTGELF
V: TRBV7-2
D: TRBD2
J: TRBJ2-2

CDR3: ASSLTSGGNTGELF
V: TRBV12-3/TRBV12-4
D: TRBD2
J: TRBJ2-2

CDR3: ASSLPLVGGTNEKLF
V: TRBV7-9
D: -
J: TRBJ1-4

CDR3: ASSRRLAGVNDNEQF
V: TRBV4-1
D: TRBD2
J: TRBJ2-1

CDR3: ASRPLQGQGSPLH
V: TRBV5-1
D: TRBD1
J: TRBJ1-6

CDR3: ASLGGTNEKLF
V: TRBV3-1
D: -
J: TRBJ1-4

CDR3: SAREASGSYEQY
V: TRBV20-1
D: TRBD2
J: TRBJ2-7

CDR3: ATSDLRRGSSYNEQF
V: TRBV24-1
D: -
J: TRBJ2-1

CDR3: ASSDRRGTGGLEQY
V: TRBV10-2
D: TRBD1
J: TRBJ2-7

CDR3: ASSSGTVPTDTQY
V: TRBV5-5
D: TRBD1
J: TRBJ2-3

CDR3: AWSGGLEETQY
V: TRBV30
D: TRBD2
J: TRBJ2-5

CDR3: ASSAQGASGNTIY
V: TRBV7-9
D: TRBD1
J: TRBJ1-3

CDR3: ATSDPDGGATDTQY
V: TRBV24-1
D: -
J: TRBJ2-3

CDR3: ASSTGGHQPQH
V: TRBV7-2
D: -
J: TRBJ1-5

CDR3: ASSLYLGQGGSDTQY
V: TRBV3-1
D: -
J: TRBJ2-3

CDR3: ANSAGSETQY
V: TRBV2
D: -
J: TRBJ2-5

CDR3: ASSQLGEQEKYEQY
V: TRBV23-1
D: -
J: TRBJ2-7

CDR3: ASERRSSYEQY
V: TRBV4-1
D: -
J: TRBJ2-7

CDR3: SASRTGTYEQY
V: TRBV20-1
D: -
J: TRBJ2-7

CDR3: ASSLVRTEAF
V: TRBV7-2
D: -
J: TRBJ1-1

CDR3: ASSHPEPGIPTLAKNIQY
V: TRBV23-1
D: -
J: TRBJ2-4

CDR3: ASSFSTLGGKNIQY
V: TRBV7-2
D: TRBD2
J: TRBJ2-4

CDR3: ASSPQRRGNQPQH
V: TRBV2
D: -
J: TRBJ1-5

CDR3: ASSFGQGEAF
V: TRBV12-3/TRBV12-4
D: -
J: TRBJ1-1

CDR3: ASSLGGQGAKTQY
V: TRBV28
D: TRBD1
J: TRBJ2-5

CDR3: ASSHRTANSYNEQF
V: TRBV3-1
D: -
J: TRBJ2-1

CDR3: ASSSTSGTAQYGYT
V: TRBV7-2
D: TRBD1
J: TRBJ1-2

CDR3: ASSLGPTGGAETQY
V: TRBV7-2
D: TRBD1
J: TRBJ2-5

CDR3: ASSLVGPGTDTQY
V: TRBV7-2
D: -
J: TRBJ2-3

CDR3: ASSYSENYGYT
V: TRBV6-6
D: -
J: TRBJ1-2

CDR3: ATRPGTSGGSKNIQY
V: TRBV10-2
D: TRBD2
J: TRBJ2-4

CDR3: ASSRQNSGNTIY
V: TRBV12-3/TRBV12-4
D: -
J: TRBJ1-3

CDR3: ASSPTGQQPDEQF
V: TRBV5-1
D: TRBD1
J: TRBJ2-1

CDR3: SARGNMNTEAF
V: TRBV20-1
D: -
J: TRBJ1-1

CDR3: ASSANGASPLH
V: TRBV2
D: -
J: TRBJ1-6

CDR3: ASTKRRADTQY
V: TRBV2
D: -
J: TRBJ2-3

CDR3: ASSSRHGELF
V: TRBV12-3/TRBV12-4
D: -
J: TRBJ2-2

CDR3: ASSALQGKGSPLH
V: TRBV11-2
D: TRBD1
J: TRBJ1-6

CDR3: ASSQSGEQY
V: TRBV6-2/TRBV6-3
D: -
J: TRBJ2-7

CDR3: AWTGGNTEAF
V: TRBV30
D: -
J: TRBJ1-1

CDR3: SIGTGVPGELF
V: TRBV29-1
D: TRBD1
J: TRBJ2-2

CDR3: SARSVGASGYT
V: TRBV20-1
D: -
J: TRBJ1-2

CDR3: ASSSGQGWTEAF
V: TRBV11-2
D: TRBD1
J: TRBJ1-1

CDR3: ASRSTEYSEKLF
V: TRBV11-2
D: -
J: TRBJ1-4

CDR3: ASSARLKMETQY
V: TRBV2
D: -
J: TRBJ2-5

CDR3: ASSDPTSGSVKPF
V: TRBV6-2/TRBV6-3
D: TRBD2
J: TRBJ2-1

CDR3: ASSERSGANVLT
V: TRBV5-1
D: -
J: TRBJ2-6

CDR3: ASSFQGSLGEKLF
V: TRBV7-2
D: -
J: TRBJ1-4

CDR3: ASSVVDALRDQETQY
V: TRBV9
D: -
J: TRBJ2-5